This TCR beta chain came from a study of a mutant IDH1 vaccine in newly diagnosed glioma. Study details: Eight vaccine injections were given to patients in weeks 1, 3, 5, 7, 11, 15, 19 and 23. Standard pretreatment was either radiotherapy, temozolomide, or, for most, radiochemotherapy with temozolomide.

This clone was counted once. Its cognate antigen is unknown. Sequencing was performed with immunoSEQ multiplex PCR; in TCRdb, only in-frame clones are kept and a portion is missing. The repertoire has about 30,000 clones, 88% of them found once; the top ten carry more than 2.5%. Deletions cut 5 bases from V and 4 bases from J, with 14 bases between. The V gene's germline CDR1 is SGHAT and CDR2 FQNNGV. The CDR3 is 15 residues long. Time point described: week 23, last vaccination. Mutant IDH1 20-mer peptide, at 300 ug, made up each vaccine dose, with topical imiquimod. This receptor was taken from a man in his forties with glioma. J is TRBJ1-4 and V is TRBV11-2; no clear D gene. Source: PBMCs, taken from a glioma patient whose treatment included an IDH1 peptide vaccine. CDR3 sequence (DNA): TGTGCCAGCAGCCCCCCGGGCCGGGATAATGAAAAACTGTTTTTT. The encoded protein is CASSPPGRDNEKLFF.